Given below is one T cell receptor (beta chain) in context. Which antigen it targets is not known. No much larger clonotype is one base removed from it; base qualities were not supplied. This entry comes from a study of CD8+CD57+ T cells in acquired aplastic anemia (dated by TCRdb to between 2017 and 2018). As for the study more broadly: On average, sorted CD4+ and CD8+ cells yielded around 3.1 ug of extracted DNA, with a range of about 0.19 to 30 ug. An average of approximately 10 million reads for CD4+ cells and under 13 million reads for CD8+ cells was obtained from healthy donor samples. Results and caveats for the whole study, not just this receptor: Patients and healthy controls showed no significant difference in CD8+ Simpson's diversity (P=0.060). Some 27 CD8+ CDR3 sequences were found in both patients and controls but appeared to be highly expressed in patients and within the immunodominant clones of the patients.

Genomic DNA served as template for TCR beta VDJ combination and CDR3 sequence profiling. TCR repertoire sequencing was run on an Illumina HiSeq 2000. Per the original workflow: Repertoire assessment relied on Simpson's diversity index, CDR3 size and DJ length profiles, and TRBV/TRBJ rearrangement plots. The most abundant DNA sequence in the deep sequencing data was taken as the immunodominant clone. CDR3 amino acid sequences were screened for sharing across subjects and were compared with published repertoires and the VDJdb database. TCRdb trimmed public reads at Q25 via fastp, called clones via MiXCR and kept in-frame beta chains. Entries are consolidated by CDR3 protein sequence, retaining the most common genes and DNA. TCRdb assigned the V and J calls; the authors' analysis was not used. The sample table lists under 200,000 distinct CDR3 sequences, roughly 47% of them with a count of one. The top ten hold about 1.1% of the sample.

The study deep-sequenced TCR repertoires of sorted CD4+ and CD8+ blood T cells from severe aplastic anemia patients and healthy subjects. Ficoll-Paque density gradient centrifugation was used to isolate peripheral blood mononuclear cells. Before DNA extraction, CD4+ and CD8+ T cells were sorted by FACS or by magnetic beads. The CDR3 measures 13 amino acids from cysteine to phenylalanine. The retained sequence is limited to the CDR3, 39 bases, with the frame set at the first base. V drops 3 bases and J drops 6 bases, leaving 13 bases in between. Sequences SQVTM (CDR1) and ANQGSEA (CDR2) are obtained from the germline V gene.

The source is a human donor in good health. The chain is assembled from TRBV29-1 and TRBJ2-3; a weak D assignment points to TRBD2 (5 bases agree). Specimen: sorted CD4+, CD8+, or CD8+CD57+ T cells (not recorded which) from PBMCs. Here is the DNA: TGCAGCGTTGACTCCCCACCGGGGGATACGCAGTATTTT. Its translation reads: CSVDSPPGDTQYF.